This TCR beta chain appears in the sequencing data of a study of CD8 T cells in ankylosing spondylitis (dated by TCRdb to 2017 to 2019). In the study overall: The study set out to find disease-linked TCR variants by profiling T cell receptor beta repertoires in ankylosing spondylitis patients and healthy donors. The whole study cohort included some 100 healthy donors and 25 ankylosing spondylitis patients. Peripheral blood samples were taken, and synovial fluid was additionally collected from ankylosing spondylitis patients.

From its cysteine to its phenylalanine, the CDR3 spans 15 amino acids. Only CDR3 DNA is held: 45 bases, read in frame from base 1. A distance of 13 bases separates the germline ends of V and J, which lose 2 bases and 4 bases respectively. Sequences SGHTA (CDR1) and FQGNSA (CDR2) are obtained from the germline V gene. Overall results and qualifications from the work: A CD8+ phenotype was shown by the disease-linked clones, which were found at relatively low frequencies in peripheral blood. Blood from ankylosing spondylitis patients appeared to be characterized by a TCR beta motif made up of under ten highly homologous amino acid variants. The disease-linked clones were reported to be significantly enriched in matched synovial fluid samples from ankylosing spondylitis patients. Some motif variants had previously been reported in the synovial fluid and blood of reactive arthritis patients, which suggests shared mechanisms of disease initiation.

In regard to this clonotype: Which antigen it targets is not known. Per-nucleotide qualities are absent, and no much larger clonotype sits a single base away.

Instrument on record: Illumina HiSeq 2500. Quantitative 5'-RACE with molecular barcodes was used to prepare TCR beta libraries. Regarding the original processing steps: Disease-linked TCR variants were identified with a new computational method built on a probabilistic model of VDJ rearrangement. Through fastp at Q25 and MiXCR, TCRdb rebuilt clones from the public reads, retaining in-frame beta chains. Merged by CDR3 protein, the rows form single entries marked with the most common genes and DNA. The V and J calls, along with clone size, are taken from TCRdb and not from the paper's own processing. The sample table records under 200,000 distinct CDR3 sequences; around a tenth of these occur just once. The ten largest clones add up to roughly 16% of the sample.

Sequencing used blood, either unsorted or a sorted T cell fraction (not recorded which). The TCR was taken from a female donor with ankylosing spondylitis or in good health (not recorded which). Recombination linked TRBV7-2 to TRBJ2-3; no D gene call is confident. The CDR3 protein sequence reads: CASSLIESFADTQYF. The bases read TGTGCCAGCAGCTTAATCGAGAGTTTCGCAGATACGCAGTATTTT. Reference TRBV7-2 and TRBJ2-3 genes cover what lies past the CDR3, so the full variable domain is GAGVSQSPSNKVTEKGKDVELRCDPISGHTALYWYRQSLGQGLEFLIYFQGNSAPDKSGLPSDRFSAERTGGSVSTLTIQRTQQEDSAVYLCASSLIESFADTQYFGPGTRLTVL.